The 4 T cell receptor beta chains below were found in one sample sequenced in a study of sequential checkpoint blockade in melanoma. Treatment of the sample: randomized to nivolumab then ipilimumab (arm A) or the reverse (arm B). Clones were read by immunoSEQ multiplex PCR, and TCRdb kept only the in-frame ones, dropping some. Of roughly 2,200 clones listed, 16% were seen once; the top ten hold about 20%. The starting material was tumor tissue (inferred from file names), obtained from a patient given nivolumab and ipilimumab in sequence. These receptors all come from a human donor with melanoma.

This clone was seen at least ten times. The gene calls are TRBV11-3 and TRBJ2-5; the D gene could be TRBD1 or TRBD2 (5 bases each). V was trimmed by 1 base and J by 4 bases, leaving 10 bases between them. From germline, CDR1 is SGHNT and CDR2 YENEEA. The CDR3 has 14 amino acids. The CDR3 spells CASSLGGSGETQYF. In DNA, the CDR3 is TGTGCCAGCAGCTTAGGGGGCAGCGGAGAGACCCAGTACTTC.

This clone has a handful of counts. The chain joins TRBV4-1 to TRBJ2-2, with 13 bases identical to TRBD2. Germline V gives CDR1 MGHRA, CDR2 YSYEKL. V shed 1 base, J shed 4 bases, and the junction held 6 bases outside the gene matches. CDR3 length equals 18 residues. This CDR3 reads CASSQALLAGGPTGELFF. The DNA for the CDR3 is TGCGCCAGCAGCCAAGCCTTACTAGCGGGGGGGCCCACCGGGGAGCTGTTTTTT.

The gene calls are TRBV18 and TRBJ2-7; 9 bases map to TRBD1. J was trimmed by 3 bases and V by 6 bases; bases with no gene match: 6. The CDR3 is 14 residues long. Per germline, CDR1 KGHSH and CDR2 LQKENI. The CDR3 loop reads CASSPGQGNYEQYV. CDR3 DNA: TGTGCCAGCTCCCCCGGACAGGGGAACTACGAGCAGTACGTC.

The V call is TRBV28, the J call TRBJ2-3, with D possibly matching TRBD2 (6 bases). Between the trimmed V and J ends, which lost 5 bases and 0 bases, there was a span of 15 bases. CDR1 and CDR2 from the germline V gene are MDHEN and SYDVKM. The CDR3 is made up of 16 amino acids. The CDR3 sequence is CASSLSSVTSTDTQYF. The CDR3 nucleotides are TGTGCCAGCAGTCTGTCTAGCGTCACTAGCACAGATACGCAGTATTTT.